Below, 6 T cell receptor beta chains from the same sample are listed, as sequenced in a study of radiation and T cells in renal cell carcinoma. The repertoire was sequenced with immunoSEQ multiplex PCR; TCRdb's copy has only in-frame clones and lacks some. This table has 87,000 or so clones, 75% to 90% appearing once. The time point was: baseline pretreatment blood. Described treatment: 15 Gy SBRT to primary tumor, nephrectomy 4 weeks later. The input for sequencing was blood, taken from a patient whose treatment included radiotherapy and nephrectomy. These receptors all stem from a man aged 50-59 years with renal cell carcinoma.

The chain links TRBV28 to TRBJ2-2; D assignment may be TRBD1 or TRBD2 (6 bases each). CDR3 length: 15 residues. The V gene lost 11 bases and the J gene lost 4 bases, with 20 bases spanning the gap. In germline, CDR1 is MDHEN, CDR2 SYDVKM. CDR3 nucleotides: TGTGCCTCACAGGGAGGAGGTAGTAGCACCGGGGAGCTGTTTTTT. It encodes CASQGGGSSTGELFF.

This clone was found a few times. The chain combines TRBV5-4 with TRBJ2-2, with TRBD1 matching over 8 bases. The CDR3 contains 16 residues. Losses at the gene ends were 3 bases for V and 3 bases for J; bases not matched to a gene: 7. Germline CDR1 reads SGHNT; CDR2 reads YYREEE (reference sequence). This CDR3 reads CASSSTGTGDTGELFF. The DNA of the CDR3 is TGTGCCAGCAGCTCTACCGGGACAGGAGACACCGGGGAGCTGTTTTTT.

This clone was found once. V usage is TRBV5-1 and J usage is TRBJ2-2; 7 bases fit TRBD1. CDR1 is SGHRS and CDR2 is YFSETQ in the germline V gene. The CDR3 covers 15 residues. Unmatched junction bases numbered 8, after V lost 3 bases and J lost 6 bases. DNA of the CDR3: TGCGCCAGCAGCTGGGGGACAGCCAGCGCCGGGGAGCTGTTTTTT. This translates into CASSWGTASAGELFF.

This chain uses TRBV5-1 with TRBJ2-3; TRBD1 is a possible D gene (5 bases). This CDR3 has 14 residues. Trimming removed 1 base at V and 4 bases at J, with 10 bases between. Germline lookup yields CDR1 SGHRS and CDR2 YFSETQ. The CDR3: CASSLQGVADTQYF. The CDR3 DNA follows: TGCGCCAGCAGCTTGCAAGGGGTGGCAGATACGCAGTATTTT.

CDR3 DNA: TGCGCCAGCAGCTCGTCTGGGACAGGGATTTCACCCCTCCACTTT. It is translated as CASSSSGTGISPLHF. V usage is TRBV5-1 and J usage is TRBJ1-6, with 9 bases aligning to TRBD1. Germline V gene lookup returns CDR1 SGHRS and CDR2 YFSETQ. This CDR3 is 15 amino acids long. V lost 3 bases to trimming and J lost 9 bases; unmatched junction nucleotides: 7.

The CDR3: CASSQAREQPQHF. The DNA of the CDR3 is TGTGCCAGCAGCCAAGCCCGGGAACAGCCCCAGCATTTT. The chain recombines TRBV14 with TRBJ1-5; no reliable D call. Germline lookup yields CDR1 SGHDN and CDR2 FVKESK. This CDR3 is built from 13 residues. V gave up 1 base and J gave up 7 bases, with 8 bases separating them.